The entry below describes one T cell receptor beta chain. Its antigen remains unknown. Generated by immunoSEQ multiplex PCR, the TCRdb table keeps only in-frame clones and is missing some. Of about 97,000 clones in the sample, about 95% were seen once. No neoadjuvant therapy was given to the selected pancreatic ductal adenocarcinoma patients before their surgery. The sample belongs to a study of T cells in pancreatic ductal adenocarcinoma. Study conclusions and caveats: The resected pancreatic cancer cohort was biased toward the minority with early-stage disease. Tumors hold more CD45RO+ effector T cells, which may bias toward lower diversity. No significant tumor-blood clonality difference; means were about 0.1 and 0.07. Unique clonotypes were roughly 8-fold more numerous in blood than in tumor.

Germline CDR1 reads SEHNR; CDR2 reads FQNEAQ (reference sequence). Losses at the gene ends were 3 bases for V and 3 bases for J; bases not matched to a gene: 1. The CDR3 sequence is 14 residues long. This chain links TRBV7-9 with TRBJ2-3; 9 positions agree with TRBD1. The sample taken for sequencing was PBMCs. The clonotype originates from a human donor with pancreatic ductal adenocarcinoma. The CDR3 DNA reads TGTGCCAGCAGCTTGGGGACAGGGACAGATACGCAGTATTTT. Protein: CASSLGTGTDTQYF.